This T cell receptor beta chain was sequenced in a study of T cell responses to AZD1222 COVID-19 vaccine. Study information: Pooled samples include second doses given at about 4 or 12 weeks.

Repertoires were generated with immunoSEQ multiplex PCR, while TCRdb's copy carries only in-frame clones and drops some. Among 100,000 to 110,000 clones listed, about 87% were seen once. General study results and limits: Most donors were white British and more were female, and clonal diversity was possibly underestimated. Samples come after the peak T cell response, not at day 14.

The V end lost 2 bases, the J end lost 6 bases, and 9 bases lay between the germline ends. CDR1 and CDR2 from the germline V gene are SGHRS and YFSETQ. There are 13 residues in the CDR3. Remarks on this clone: Its antigen is not identified.

The source was peripheral blood, collected on day 0 of AZD1222 vaccination. The chain links TRBV5-1 to TRBJ2-1, with D hard to call. This clonotype was sampled from an adult in good health. In DNA form, the CDR3 reads TGCGCCAGCAGCTTTTTGAGCCTCAATGAGCAGTTCTTC. This gives the protein CASSFLSLNEQFF.